This is a list of T cell receptor beta chains from one sample in a study of blood T cell repertoires in COVID-19. The data were produced by immunoSEQ multiplex PCR, yet TCRdb's version contains in-frame clones alone and is incomplete. The table includes 200,000 to 250,000 clones, approximately 90% detected once. The specimen sequenced was PBMCs or T cells enriched from blood (not recorded which). These receptors were taken from a woman in her 30s who had recovered from COVID-19. The CDR3 runs from the conserved cysteine through the conserved F or W. A D gene is named only where the DNA matches it firmly. The size of a clone is reported for some rows only, either as once, few or many, or as a class for expanded clones.

TGTGCCAGCAGCCCTGGACAGGGGGGCACTGAAGCTTTCTTT CASSPGQGGTEAFF TRBJ1-1 once TRBD1 TRBV13
TGTGCCAGCAGCTTCTCTAGGACAGAAGAGACCCAGTACTTC CASSFSRTEETQYF TRBJ2-5 . . TRBV7-2
TGTGCCAGCAGTTTAGCCCAGGGGATTAATTCACCCCTTCACTTT CASSLAQGINSPLHF TRBJ1-6 . . TRBV27
TGTGCCACCAGCAGGCGGGCCCAAGGGAAAAAACTGTTTTTT CATSRRAQGKKLFF TRBJ1-4 . . TRBV15
TGTGCCAGCTCACCAGGAGGGACAGGGTCTGAAAAACTGTTTTTT CASSPGGTGSEKLFF TRBJ1-4 . TRBD1 TRBV18
TGTGCCAGCAGCTTAACCCGAAGCCGGGACAGGATTACAACTAATGAAAAACTGTTTTTT CASSLTRSRDRITTNEKLFF TRBJ1-4 . TRBD1 TRBV7-6
TGTGCTAGTGGTTTGTGGTTTGGACAGGGGGACAATGAGCAGTTCTTC CASGLWFGQGDNEQFF TRBJ2-1 . TRBD1 TRBV12-5
TGTGCCAGCAGCTTAACTCCGACAAATCCCACTGAAGCTTTCTTT CASSLTPTNPTEAFF TRBJ1-1 . . TRBV7-3
TGCGCCAGCAGCTTGGTGGGACAGGGACGGGGTGAAAAACTGTTTTTT CASSLVGQGRGEKLFF TRBJ1-4 few TRBD1 TRBV5-1
TGTGCCAGCAGCGTATCAGGGAACTATGGCTACACCTTC CASSVSGNYGYTF TRBJ1-2 . . TRBV7-3
TGTGCCAGCAGCGTAGTGGCTAGTACGGCCAATGAGCAGTTCTTC CASSVVASTANEQFF TRBJ2-1 . . TRBV9
TGTGCCAGCAGCGTAGACAGGGCCAATGAGCAGTTCTTC CASSVDRANEQFF TRBJ2-1 . . TRBV9
TGCGCCAGCAGCTTCCAGGGGGCCTACGAGCAGTACTTC CASSFQGAYEQYF TRBJ2-7 . TRBD1 TRBV5-1
TGTGCCAGCAGTGAGGGAGGGTTCAATGAGCAGTTCTTC CASSEGGFNEQFF TRBJ2-1 . TRBD2 TRBV6-1
TGTGCCAGCAGCTCTCTCGGGGTAGCCGGGGAGCTGTTTTTT CASSSLGVAGELFF TRBJ2-2 . . TRBV7-9
TGTGCCAGCAGCTTGGCCAAACAGGAGACAAACTATGGCTACACCTTC CASSLAKQETNYGYTF TRBJ1-2 few . TRBV7-8
TGCGCCAGCAGCCAAATGGGGCTAGCTGGAAACACCATATATTTT CASSQMGLAGNTIYF TRBJ1-3 . . TRBV4-1
TGCGCCACCCGCGAACGGCTAGACTATGGCTACACCTTC CATRERLDYGYTF TRBJ1-2 . . TRBV5-1
TGTGCCAGCCACCGGGACTTTAATTCACCCCTCCACTTT CASHRDFNSPLHF TRBJ1-6 . . TRBV12-3/TRBV12-4
TGTGCCAGCAGATCTAGACATAAGGACCAGGGGGCTGGCTATGGCTACACCTTC CASRSRHKDQGAGYGYTF TRBJ1-2 . TRBD1 TRBV27
TGTGCCAGCAGCCTACCTAGCTCCTACGAGCAGTACTTC CASSLPSSYEQYF TRBJ2-7 . . TRBV6-2/TRBV6-3
TGTGCCAGCAGTGCCCAGACAGTTAACACTGAAGCTTTCTTT CASSAQTVNTEAFF TRBJ1-1 . . TRBV2
TGTGCCAGCAGCTTTGGGCCTTCGGCAGGGTTGGATGGCTACACCTTC CASSFGPSAGLDGYTF TRBJ1-2 . . TRBV7-8